What follows are 3 T cell receptor beta chains derived from one specimen sequenced in a study of CD8+CD57+ T cells in acquired aplastic anemia. The TCR beta profiling, which covered VDJ combination and CDR3 sequence, was carried out using genomic DNA as the template. TCRdb used MiXCR to reprocess the reads, holding one entry per CDR3 protein. The sample lists hundreds of thousands of distinct CDR3 sequences, under 80% occurring once. Sequencing was carried out using sorted CD4+, CD8+, or CD8+CD57+ T cells (not recorded which) from PBMCs. These receptors came from a human donor in good health, serving as a control.

This clonotype was recorded many times. V usage is TRBV29-1 and J usage is TRBJ1-2, with D hard to call. The CDR3 has 15 residues. Germline CDR1 and CDR2: SQVTM and ANQGSEA. Trimming stripped 1 base from V and 8 bases from J, with 20 bases between. The CDR3 protein is CSVEATEGPRQGYTF. CDR3 sequence (DNA): TGCAGCGTTGAAGCGACTGAAGGTCCACGGCAGGGCTACACCTTC.

V usage is TRBV9 and J usage is TRBJ2-7, with 7 bases identical to TRBD1. The germline V gene has CDR1 SGDLS and CDR2 YYNGEE. The CDR3 runs 14 residues. J was trimmed by 0 bases and V by 5 bases; bases with no gene match: 5. The CDR3 DNA reads as TGTGCCAGCAGTCCAGGGGGTTACTCCTACGAGCAGTACTTC. It translates to CASSPGGYSYEQYF.

The table lists this clonotype with a count of one. This chain joins TRBV20-1 and TRBJ1-1, with D maybe TRBD1 (5 bases). In germline, CDR1 is DFQATT, CDR2 SNEGSKA (reference sequence). The CDR3 has 14 amino acids. Trimming removed 6 bases at V and 6 bases at J, with 20 bases between. The CDR3 sequence is CSALGPGLDAEAFF. The CDR3, as DNA: TGCAGTGCGCTGGGGCCGGGGCTCGACGCTGAAGCTTTCTTT.